This record looks at one TCR beta chain sequence and its context. Profiled with immunoSEQ multiplex PCR; TCRdb holds only in-frame clones, not every one. This table holds some 580,000 clones, roughly 97% found once. Participating donors were healthy, HIV-negative adults free of recent acute infections or vaccinations. This entry comes from a study of shared clonotypes between healthy human individuals. The wider study: Participating donors consisted of a couple of women and three men aged 18 to 49.

V shed 0 bases and J shed 2 bases, with 7 bases lying between them. This CDR3 has 14 amino acids. CDR1 and CDR2 from the germline V gene are MGHRA and YSYEKL. The TCR originated in a woman in her twenties or thirties in good health. Sequenced: naive CD4+ T cells sorted from blood. Documented subset: CD45RA+ positively selected. The J gene is TRBJ1-1, the V gene TRBV4-1; D is unresolved. The chain's CDR3 is CASSQEPANTEAFF. CDR3 bases: TGCGCCAGCAGCCAAGAACCCGCTAACACTGAAGCTTTCTTT.